These 19 T cell receptor beta chains share one sample of origin, sequenced in a study of blood T cells in healthy people across ages. It was with a sample-barcoded 5' primer and a J-beta primer mix that a second PCR of about 7 to 12 cycles was run. Using its own MiXCR run on the 5' RACE reads, TCRdb lists one record per CDR3 protein. This table holds some 1.7 million distinct CDR3 sequences, roughly 28% found once. The material sequenced was blood. The receptors were gathered from a woman aged 25-40 years in good health.

The chain uses TRBV20-1 and TRBJ2-2, with 8 bases lining up with TRBD2. Germline lookup yields CDR1 DFQATT and CDR2 SNEGSKA (reference sequence). Trimming at V came to 6 bases and at J to 6 bases, leaving 6 bases not matched to a gene. The length of the CDR3 is 13 residues. The CDR3 loop reads CSAFGGAPGELFF. CDR3 nucleotides: TGCAGTGCATTCGGGGGGGCCCCCGGGGAGCTGTTTTTT.

This chain links TRBV30 with TRBJ1-2; D is ambiguous. From germline, CDR1 is GTSNPN and CDR2 SVGIG (reference sequence). The CDR3 contains 11 residues. The CDR3 DNA follows: TGTGCTGCTGGAGATTTCCCTGGCTACACCTTC. This encodes CAAGDFPGYTF.

This clonotype was counted a few times. The chain employs TRBV20-1 and TRBJ1-2; a weak D match, TRBD1 (6 bases). The germline CDR1 and CDR2 sequences are DFQATT and SNEGSKA (reference sequence). There are 14 residues in the CDR3. The V and J ends lost 0 bases and 6 bases respectively, with 14 bases between them. CDR3: CSARDKLGGHGYTF. DNA of the CDR3: TGCAGTGCTAGAGATAAGTTGGGGGGCCATGGCTACACCTTC.

In this sample, this clonotype turned up a few times. The CDR3 region has the DNA TGTGCCAGCAGCCACCGACTAGTCTACCAAGAGACCCAGTACTTC. It encodes CASSHRLVYQETQYF. The rearrangement links TRBV3-1 to TRBJ2-5; D may be TRBD2 (6 bases). Germline CDR1 reads LGHDT; CDR2 reads YNNKEL (reference sequence). The ends were cut back, 3 bases at V and 0 bases at J, with 11 bases in the middle. The CDR3 consists of 15 residues.

The chain couples TRBV5-5 to TRBJ1-5, with D possibly matching TRBD1 (5 bases). Trimming shortened V by 0 bases and J by 4 bases, and 11 bases separated the two germline ends. Germline loops: CDR1 SGHKS, CDR2 YYEKEE (reference sequence). The CDR3 loop spans 15 amino acids. The CDR3 nucleotides are TGTGCCAGCAGCTTGGCAGGGAGGATTAATCAGCCCCAGCATTTT. Encoded protein: CASSLAGRINQPQHF.

In this sample, this clonotype turned up a few times. V is TRBV5-5 and J is TRBJ1-2; 8 nucleotides align to TRBD1. There are 14 residues in the CDR3. The ends lost 3 bases at V and 2 bases at J; junction bases unmatched: 3. Germline V gene lookup returns CDR1 SGHKS and CDR2 YYEKEE (reference sequence). DNA for the CDR3: TGTGCCAGCAGCTCCTGGACAGGGAACTATGGCTACACCTTC. Its protein is CASSSWTGNYGYTF.

This clonotype was observed a handful of times. A junction end diverges from the germline sequence, so it may reflect a read error. The chain carries TRBV7-9 and TRBJ2-5, with 10 bases fitting TRBD1. From germline, CDR1 is SEHNR and CDR2 FQNEAQ (reference sequence). The CDR3 consists of 15 residues. The CDR3, as DNA: TGTGTCAGCAGCCCCCGGGACAGGGGTTGGGAGACCCAGTACTTC. Translating it yields CVSSPRDRGWETQYF. Variable domain in full (rest from reference TRBV7-9 and TRBJ2-5): DTGVSQNPRHKITKRGQNVTFRCDPISEHNRLYWYRQTLGQGPEFLTYFQNEAQLEKSRLLSDRFSAERPKGSFSTLEIQRTEQGDSAMYLCVSSPRDRGWETQYFGPGTRLLVL.

This clonotype has just a few counts. This chain joins TRBV4-1 and TRBJ2-1; no clear D gene. This CDR3 has 17 amino acids. Germline loops: CDR1 MGHRA, CDR2 YSYEKL. Between the trimmed V and J ends, which lost 0 bases and 2 bases, there was a span of 14 bases. CDR3 nucleotides: TGCGCCAGCAGCCAAGATGCGGTAGGTAGGACCTACAATGAGCAGTTCTTC. The encoded protein is CASSQDAVGRTYNEQFF.

This clonotype turned up a few times. The chain combines TRBV2 with TRBJ1-2; the match to TRBD1 covers 9 bases. V was pared by 5 bases and J by 5 bases, with 9 bases of the junction left unmatched. Germline values: CDR1 SNHLY, CDR2 FYNNEI. This CDR3 region has 15 residues. The CDR3 sequence is CASSPGTGRSYGYTF. CDR3 bases: TGTGCCAGCAGTCCCGGGACAGGGCGATCTTATGGCTACACCTTC. The full variable domain, with the rest looked up from reference TRBV2 and TRBJ1-2, is EPEVTQTPSHQVTQMGQEVILRCVPISNHLYFYWYRQILGQKVEFLVSFYNNEISEKSEIFDDQFSVERPDGSNFTLKIRSTKLEDSAMYFCASSPGTGRSYGYTFGSGTRLTVV.

This clonotype was counted between two and nine times. The chain links TRBV6-6 to TRBJ1-1; 7 positions match TRBD1. Losses at the gene ends were 5 bases for V and 2 bases for J; bases not matched to a gene: 8. Per the germline V gene, CDR1 is MNHNY and CDR2 is SVGAGI (reference sequence). The CDR3 is 15 amino acids. The CDR3 nucleotides read TGTGCCAGCAGTGCAACAGGGGTCGTAAACACTGAAGCTTTCTTT. This translates into CASSATGVVNTEAFF.

The chain combines TRBV6-5 with TRBJ2-7; 8 bases are shared with TRBD1. Germline V gene data show CDR1 as MNHEY and CDR2 as SVGAGI. This CDR3 spans 15 amino acids. V shed 5 bases and J 3 bases; nucleotides not matched to a gene: 9. The CDR3 loop is CASSQGQEPVYEQYF. The CDR3 DNA sequence: TGTGCCAGCAGTCAGGGACAGGAACCCGTCTACGAGCAGTACTTC.

J is TRBJ1-1 and V is TRBV29-1; 11 positions match TRBD1. This CDR3 is built from 14 residues. Per the germline V gene, CDR1 is SQVTM and CDR2 is ANQGSEA. Losses at the gene ends were 6 bases for V and 4 bases for J; bases not matched to a gene: 7. CDR3 loop: CSVATGTGGTEAFF. The CDR3 coding sequence is TGCAGCGTCGCAACCGGGACAGGGGGCACTGAAGCTTTCTTT. The full variable domain, its missing parts supplied by reference TRBV29-1 and TRBJ1-1, is SAVISQKPSRDICQRGTSLTIQCQVDSQVTMMFWYRQQPGQSLTLIATANQGSEATYESGFVIDKFPISRPNLTFSTLTVSNMSPEDSSIYLCSVATGTGGTEAFFGQGTRLTVV.

This clonotype was detected many times. This sequence joins TRBV27 and TRBJ2-1; tentative D call: TRBD2 (5 bases). V was trimmed by 6 bases and J by 1 base, leaving 13 bases between them. Germline values: CDR1 MNHEY, CDR2 SMNVEV (reference sequence). This CDR3 contains 15 residues. CDR3 sequence: CASSHRRTSYNEQFF. The DNA for the CDR3 is TGTGCCAGCAGCCACCGGAGGACTTCCTACAATGAGCAGTTCTTC.

The genes are TRBV20-1 and TRBJ1-2; 12 bases align to TRBD1. The CDR3 extends over 14 amino acids. CDR1 DFQATT and CDR2 SNEGSKA come from the germline V gene (reference sequence). V gave up 5 bases and J gave up 4 bases; unmatched junction bases: 5. CDR3 nucleotides: TGCAGTGCTGGGACAGGGGGCATGGGCTATGGCTACACCTTC. Its translation is CSAGTGGMGYGYTF.

The chain employs TRBV18 and TRBJ2-7; tentative D call: TRBD1 (6 bases). V lost 3 bases to trimming and J lost 3 bases, with 15 bases between them. The CDR3 contains 15 residues. Germline V CDR1 and CDR2: KGHSH, LQKENI. The CDR3 DNA reads as TGTGCCAGCTCACCCCAGACAGGTTCGGGCTACGAGCAGTACTTC. It translates to CASSPQTGSGYEQYF.

This clonotype has at least ten counts. The chain joins TRBV20-1 to TRBJ2-7; 7 bases are shared with TRBD1. Germline CDR1 is DFQATT and CDR2 is SNEGSKA (reference sequence). The CDR3 is 13 residues long. The V segment lost 5 bases and the J segment 4 bases; nucleotides outside the gene matches: 8. CDR3 DNA: TGCAGTGCTTTAGGACAGGAAAAATACGAGCAGTACTTC. Residues: CSALGQEKYEQYF.

This chain connects TRBV9 to TRBJ2-3; 8 bases are a match to TRBD2. With 4 bases clipped from V and 3 bases from J, the junction kept 7 bases outside the gene matches. The CDR3 spans 15 residues. The germline CDR1 and CDR2 sequences are SGDLS and YYNGEE. For the CDR3, the DNA is TGTGCCAGCAGCTCCCGGGAGGGTGCGACAGATACGCAGTATTTT. Its protein is CASSSREGATDTQYF.

V is TRBV20-1 and J is TRBJ1-5, with a tentative D call TRBD1 (6 bases). CDR3 length equals 13 residues. Germline V gives CDR1 DFQATT, CDR2 SNEGSKA (reference sequence). Trimming pared 7 bases from V and 6 bases from J, leaving 16 bases between. CDR3 loop: CSGTTGPGQPQHF. The DNA of the CDR3 is TGCAGTGGCACGACAGGCCCTGGTCAGCCCCAGCATTTT.

The chain employs TRBV29-1 and TRBJ1-1; D remains unclear. CDR3 length: 12 amino acids. V dropped 1 base and J dropped 9 bases, with 12 bases sitting between them. Germline V gene data show CDR1 as SQVTM and CDR2 as ANQGSEA. CDR3: CSVEGGQWQAFF. The CDR3 nucleotides are TGCAGCGTTGAAGGAGGGCAGTGGCAAGCTTTCTTT.